A selection of T cell receptor beta chains follows, all from one sample in a study of STAT5B mutations in CD4+ large granular lymphocyte leukemia. Generated by immunoSEQ multiplex PCR, the TCRdb table keeps only in-frame clones and is missing some. The repertoire has some 30,000 clones, about 71% of them found once; the top ten carry roughly 0.48%. The sample comprised CD4+ T cells from blood buffy coats. These receptors came from a human donor in good health. Both conserved end residues are part of each CDR3.

j_call	v_call	cdr3_aa
TRBJ1-4	TRBV5-1	CASRFSDDRGRELFF
TRBJ2-2	TRBV9	CASSVTASFTGELFF
TRBJ2-1	TRBV5-3	CARSSYSGTEGSDEQFF
TRBJ2-3	TRBV19	CASSISGGRTDTQYF
TRBJ1-3	TRBV6-5	CASRTSGNTIYF
TRBJ1-5	TRBV7-2	CASSARTGTDQPQHF
.	TRBV28	CASNEEGYEQYF
TRBJ1-5	TRBV19	CASSDQGNQPQHF
TRBJ2-7	TRBV4-2	CASSQDFGTGGYEQYF
TRBJ1-2	TRBV19	CASSTPQGPNYGYTF
TRBJ2-5	TRBV30	CAWNPSGVETQYF
TRBJ1-1	TRBV6-1	CASSTSGTVNTEAFF
TRBJ2-4	TRBV5-6	CASSLAQFFGNIQYF
TRBJ1-4	TRBV10-3	CAISESAGVDEKLFF
TRBJ1-5	TRBV6-1	CASTKDTNQPQHF
TRBJ2-7	TRBV18	CASSPQGSEQYF
TRBJ1-3	TRBV18	CASSPPQGYGNTIYF
TRBJ1-3	TRBV5-8	CASSLVLQEISGNTIYF
TRBJ1-1	TRBV27	CASSLSRVFAEAFF
TRBJ2-2	TRBV7-3	CASSSDRGNTGELFF
TRBJ1-2	TRBV19	CASRSGQGANYGYTF
TRBJ2-1	TRBV4-2	CASSHRSPYNEQFGEFF
TRBJ2-1	TRBV11-2	CASSLLATGVNEQFF
TRBJ1-5	TRBV15	CATSREMTGNQPQHF
TRBJ2-7	TRBV10-1	CASSEGAPSFEQYF
TRBJ2-5	TRBV7-2	CASSSSQETQYF
TRBJ1-3	TRBV28	CASSSLRGPSGNTIYF
TRBJ2-7	TRBV5-5	CASRNRDFSSYEQYF
TRBJ2-1	TRBV27	CASSLRDGSYNEQFF
TRBJ1-5	TRBV19	CASSIDRQGNQPQHF
TRBJ2-7	TRBV10-2	CASSEQGTGEQYF
TRBJ1-5	TRBV7-8	CASSLGWDTYLQPQHF
TRBJ2-7	TRBV5-1	CASSLTLRSYEQYF
TRBJ1-4	TRBV23-1	CASSRYGRTGNEKLFF
TRBJ2-5	TRBV29-1	CSVESLGQTAQYF
TRBJ2-1	TRBV4-2	CASSQATAGGLYNEQFF
TRBJ2-3	TRBV5-3	CARSSGLAGGEDTQYF
TRBJ2-5	TRBV6-1	CASRQTGGWQETQYF
TRBJ1-5	TRBV2	CASSGRGGYSNQPQHF
TRBJ1-2	TRBV28	CASRLPRGLNYGYTF
TRBJ1-1	TRBV18	CASSPVRGDTEAFF
TRBJ2-6	TRBV27	CASSPYIGGANVLTF
TRBJ2-7	TRBV11-2	CASSPWTKGEQYF